The sequence of this T cell receptor beta chain was determined in a study of cytomegalovirus exposure and HLA in healthy donors. 13 Jbeta primers and 60 Vbeta primers were used for the PCR. Method: immunoSEQ multiplex PCR; TCRdb's copy keeps in-frame clones and lacks some. The sample has roughly 150,000 clones, about 70% seen once; the top ten hold around 1.7%. Per the germline V gene, CDR1 is SGHRS and CDR2 is YFSETQ. CDR3 length equals 15 residues. Losses at the gene ends were 4 bases for V and 9 bases for J; bases not matched to a gene: 15. The chain has TRBV5-1 and TRBJ2-5; 7 bases agree with TRBD2. This clonotype was obtained from a woman aged 40 to 55 in good health and CMV-seronegative. The specimen was PBMCs. The CDR3 protein is CASSQVGGSEGAQYF. The CDR3 DNA reads TGCGCCAGCAGCCAGGTCGGGGGGTCCGAAGGGGCCCAGTACTTC.